The 22 T cell receptor beta chains reported below all come from one sample, sequenced in a study of cytomegalovirus exposure and HLA in healthy donors. PCR was performed using 60 Vbeta and 13 Jbeta primers. Here immunoSEQ multiplex PCR was the method, and the copy in TCRdb shows in-frame clones only, minus some. Of some 180,000 clones in the sample, around 77% are singletons; the top ten hold just under 3%. The sample consisted of PBMCs. These receptors were taken from a woman aged 25 to 39 in good health and CMV-seronegative.

This rearrangement joins TRBV7-6 to TRBJ2-4, with D maybe TRBD2 (5 bases). The ends were cut back, 6 bases at V and 3 bases at J, with 24 bases in the middle. This CDR3 region has 18 residues. Looked up from germline, CDR1 is SGHVS and CDR2 is FNYEAQ. CDR3 sequence: CASRGEGARLGDKNIQYF. CDR3 nucleotides: TGTGCCAGCAGAGGAGAGGGCGCCAGGCTCGGAGACAAAAACATTCAGTACTTC.

CDR3 loop: CASSPGGAYTEAFF. The CDR3 bases are TGTGCCAGCAGCCCGGGGGGGGCTTACACTGAAGCTTTCTTT. The chain has TRBV9 and TRBJ1-1, with D perhaps matching TRBD1 (6 bases). The CDR3 covers 14 residues. V was trimmed by 4 bases and J by 3 bases, leaving 13 bases between them. Germline V lookup: CDR1 SGDLS, CDR2 YYNGEE. Full variable domain (rest looked up from reference TRBV9 and TRBJ1-1): DSGVTQTPKHLITATGQRVTLRCSPRSGDLSVYWYQQSLDQGLQFLIQYYNGEERAKGNILERFSAQQFPDLHSELNLSSLELGDSALYFCASSPGGAYTEAFFGQGTRLTVV.

The chain joins TRBV6-6 to TRBJ2-7; possibly TRBD1 for D (6 bases). This CDR3 spans 15 amino acids. Per the germline V gene, CDR1 is MNHNY and CDR2 is SVGAGI (reference sequence). Trimming took off 4 bases at V and 2 bases at J, with 15 bases between the two ends. The DNA for the CDR3 is TGTGCCAGCAGTTTAGACAGGTTTTTAACCTACGAGCAGTACTTC. Protein product: CASSLDRFLTYEQYF.

This clone occurred a few times. V gene TRBV2 combines with J gene TRBJ2-2; possible D gene TRBD1, 5 bases. The CDR3 is 12 amino acids. Germline-derived CDR1 and CDR2 are SNHLY and FYNNEI. V was trimmed by 8 bases and J by 2 bases, leaving 6 bases between them. The CDR3 is CASDRNTGELFF. The CDR3 DNA reads TGTGCCAGCGACAGAAACACCGGGGAGCTGTTTTTT.

The J gene is TRBJ1-1, the V gene TRBV18; tentatively, D is TRBD1 (5 bases). The CDR3 runs 19 residues. The germline CDR1 and CDR2 sequences are KGHSH and LQKENI. Trimming cost V 7 bases and J 0 bases, with 27 bases left between them. As DNA, the CDR3 is TGTGCCAGCTATACCCAAAGACCCCGACGGCGGGGACTGAACACTGAAGCTTTCTTT. Its protein product is CASYTQRPRRRGLNTEAFF.

The chain joins TRBV6-5 to TRBJ2-5; D unresolved. CDR3 length: 12 residues. V dropped 2 bases and J dropped 4 bases, with 5 bases sitting between them. Per germline, CDR1 MNHEY and CDR2 SVGAGI. The chain's CDR3 is CASSYGPETQYF. The DNA of the CDR3 is TGTGCCAGCAGTTACGGGCCAGAGACCCAGTACTTC.

The chain is built from TRBV13 and TRBJ2-3; 8 nucleotides align to TRBD2. Germline trimming cut 5 bases from V and 0 bases from J; bases unmatched to any gene: 16. CDR1 and CDR2 from the germline V gene are PRHDT and FYEKMQ (reference sequence). The CDR3 is 19 residues long. The CDR3 DNA is TGTGCCAGCAGCCCCCCTTGGGGCGAGATAGCGGGAAGCACAGATACGCAGTATTTT. As protein: CASSPPWGEIAGSTDTQYF. Together with reference TRBV13 and TRBJ2-3, the CDR3 gives the full variable domain: AAGVIQSPRHLIKEKRETATLKCYPIPRHDTVYWYQQGPGQDPQFLISFYEKMQSDKGSIPDRFSAQQFSDYHSELNMSSLELGDSALYFCASSPPWGEIAGSTDTQYFGPGTRLTVL.

Concerning this clone: One end of the junction is discordant with germline, which a read error may explain. The chain has TRBV15 and TRBJ1-6; possible D gene TRBD1, 6 bases. CDR3 length: 16 amino acids. The germline V gene has CDR1 LNHNV and CDR2 YYDKDF (reference sequence). The DNA for the CDR3 is TGTACCACCAGCAGAGATCGGACAGTCTATAATTCACCCCTCCACTTT. This gives the protein CTTSRDRTVYNSPLHF.

V usage is TRBV7-3 and J usage is TRBJ1-2; 7 bases are shared with TRBD1. After removal of 5 bases from V and 8 bases from J, the junction contained 14 bases not matched to a gene. Germline CDR1 reads SGHTA; CDR2 reads FQGTGA. The CDR3 loop spans 15 amino acids. The CDR3 DNA is TGTGCCAGCAGCCTGTCCCGGGACAGCGGTGACGGCTACACCTTC. Translation: CASSLSRDSGDGYTF.

The chain is built from TRBV6-1 and TRBJ1-1; a weak D match, TRBD1 (5 bases). The V end was cut by 3 bases, the J end by 5 bases, with 10 bases between. The CDR3 consists of 13 residues. Germline loops: CDR1 MNHNS, CDR2 SASEGT. The CDR3: CASSEGGVTEAFF. DNA of the CDR3: TGTGCCAGCAGTGAGGGGGGGGTAACTGAAGCTTTCTTT.

The gene calls are TRBV27 and TRBJ2-7; a weak D match, TRBD1 (6 bases). Germline CDR1 and CDR2: MNHEY and SMNVEV (reference sequence). V lost 8 bases to trimming and J lost 4 bases, with 18 bases between them. This CDR3 is 14 amino acids long. CDR3 sequence (DNA): TGTGCCAGCCCACACCCAAGGACAGATTACGAGCAGTACTTC. Translation: CASPHPRTDYEQYF.

The chain has TRBV5-6 and TRBJ2-2; D is undetermined. In germline, CDR1 is SGHDT, CDR2 YYEEEE. The CDR3 contains 16 residues. Between the trimmed V and J ends, which lost 4 bases and 0 bases, there was a span of 13 bases. This chain's CDR3 is CASSTFEISNTGELFF. Here the CDR3 DNA reads TGTGCCAGCAGCACCTTCGAGATATCGAACACCGGGGAGCTGTTTTTT. Full variable domain (remainder filled in from reference TRBV5-6 and TRBJ2-2): DAGVTQSPTHLIKTRGQQVTLRCSPKSGHDTVSWYQQALGQGPQFIFQYYEEEERQRGNFPDRFSGHQFPNYSSELNVNALLLGDSALYLCASSTFEISNTGELFFGEGSRLTVL.

The rearrangement joins TRBV27 to TRBJ2-1; the D gene is possibly TRBD1 (6 bases). The germline V and J ends were trimmed by 3 bases and 5 bases, with 14 bases remaining between them. The CDR3 has 15 amino acids. Germline loops: CDR1 MNHEY, CDR2 SMNVEV (reference sequence). The CDR3 protein is CASSFSRTANNEQFF. The DNA of the CDR3 is TGTGCCAGCAGTTTTTCGAGGACAGCCAACAATGAGCAGTTCTTC.

There are a few counts of this clone. J is TRBJ1-1 and V is TRBV5-6; possible D gene TRBD1, 5 bases. The CDR3 extends over 13 amino acids. Germline values: CDR1 SGHDT, CDR2 YYEEEE. Trimming stripped 1 base from V and 9 bases from J, with 13 bases between. The chain's CDR3 is CASSLIRTPQAFF. CDR3 nucleotides: TGTGCCAGCAGCTTGATTCGGACACCTCAAGCTTTCTTT.

The rearrangement uses TRBV15 and TRBJ2-3; 8 bases fit TRBD2. The CDR3 is made up of 16 amino acids. The germline CDR1 and CDR2 sequences are LNHNV and YYDKDF (reference sequence). The J segment lost 2 bases and the V segment lost 4 bases, leaving 8 bases of the junction unmatched. CDR3 loop: CATSIPTSANTDTQYF. In nucleotides, the CDR3 is TGTGCCACCAGCATACCGACTAGCGCAAACACAGATACGCAGTATTTT.

This clone was counted once. The chain is built from TRBV18 and TRBJ1-1, with D tentatively TRBD1 (6 bases). This CDR3 has 15 residues. The germline V gene encodes CDR1 KGHSH and CDR2 LQKENI. Trimming left V 4 bases short and J 3 bases short, with 15 bases between. This CDR3 is CASSRFGGADTEAFF. CDR3 sequence (DNA): TGTGCCAGCTCACGTTTCGGGGGGGCGGACACTGAAGCTTTCTTT.

The genes are TRBV10-3 and TRBJ1-4, with D unclear. In germline, CDR1 is ENHRY, CDR2 SYGVKD. Trimming took 0 bases from V and 3 from J, leaving 5 bases between them. The CDR3 has 14 residues. In DNA, the CDR3 is TGTGCCATCAGTGAGTCGGGCCCTAATGAAAAACTGTTTTTT. Amino acid sequence: CAISESGPNEKLFF.

This clone was recorded only once. Other DNA sequences within the sample encode an identical CDR3. The chain couples TRBV2 to TRBJ1-5, with a weak D call TRBD1 (6 bases). The CDR3 length is 14 residues. Germline V gene sequence: CDR1 SNHLY, CDR2 FYNNEI. Trimming stripped 2 bases from V and 3 bases from J, with 8 bases between. DNA for the CDR3: TGTGCCAGCAGTGAACAGGGGTCCAATCAGCCCCAGCATTTT. Amino acids: CASSEQGSNQPQHF.

This clone was observed a few times. The chain is built from TRBV7-9 and TRBJ2-5, with a possible D match to TRBD1 (5 bases). The CDR3 runs 13 residues. V was clipped by 3 bases and J by 1 base, with 6 bases between them. Germline V lookup: CDR1 SEHNR, CDR2 FQNEAQ (reference sequence). The CDR3 nucleotides are TGTGCCAGCAGCTTGCAGGGCCAAGAGACCCAGTACTTC. Encoded protein: CASSLQGQETQYF.

This sequence joins TRBV19 and TRBJ2-2, with D maybe TRBD1 (6 bases). Looked up from germline, CDR1 is LNHDA and CDR2 is SQIVND (reference sequence). The CDR3 has 15 amino acids. The V and J ends lost 6 bases and 6 bases respectively, with 17 bases between them. CDR3 sequence: CASSGTNYFPGELFF. CDR3 DNA sequence: TGTGCCAGTAGCGGGACAAATTATTTTCCCGGGGAGCTGTTTTTT.

This clone showed up just a few times. Compared with germline, one end of the junction differs, possibly owing to a read error. The chain has TRBV6-5 and TRBJ1-5; D is unclear. The V gene's germline CDR1 is MNHEY and CDR2 SVGAGI. The CDR3 consists of 12 residues. Written as DNA, the CDR3 is TGCGCTGCCGGGAGTCACCTCCAGCCCCAGCATTTT. Amino acids: CAAGSHLQPQHF.

The chain couples TRBV5-6 to TRBJ1-3, with D unclear. Trimming removed 2 bases at V and 0 bases at J, with 6 bases between. From germline, CDR1 is SGHDT and CDR2 YYEEEE. The CDR3 has 14 residues. CDR3 sequence reads: CASSFVPSGNTIYF. CDR3 DNA: TGTGCCAGCAGCTTCGTCCCCTCTGGAAACACCATATATTTT.